The 22 T cell receptor beta chains below all came from one sample that was sequenced in a study of CD8 T cells in ankylosing spondylitis. Via MiXCR, TCRdb re-called the 5' RACE reads, giving one row per CDR3 protein. Here the sample spans some 200,000 distinct CDR3 sequences, roughly 24% being singletons. The sample comprised blood, either unsorted or a sorted T cell fraction (not recorded which). These receptors originate from a male donor with ankylosing spondylitis or in good health (not recorded which).

The sample holds a few counts of this clonotype. In DNA, the CDR3 is TGCAGTGCTAGAGACGGGGGGGGCACAGATACGCAGTATTTT. Residues: CSARDGGGTDTQYF. The chain joins TRBV20-1 to TRBJ2-3; TRBD2 aligns across 8 bases. Germline assignment: CDR1 DFQATT and CDR2 SNEGSKA (reference sequence). Trimming removed 0 bases from V and 1 base from J; junction bases left unmatched: 0. This CDR3 is built from 14 residues.

CDR3 residues: CSATRTGGGTEAFF. Written as DNA, the CDR3 is TGCAGTGCTACCCGGACAGGGGGCGGAACTGAAGCTTTCTTT. The chain recombines TRBV20-1 with TRBJ1-1; 11 bases map to TRBD1. The trim removed 4 bases at V and 5 bases at J, leaving 6 bases unmatched. The CDR3 is made up of 14 amino acids. Germline V gene data show CDR1 as DFQATT and CDR2 as SNEGSKA (reference sequence).

This clonotype came up many times. The chain has TRBV4-1 and TRBJ2-3; possibly TRBD2 for D (6 bases). The CDR3 has 19 residues. V was shortened by 1 base and J by 6 bases, with 26 bases between the two germline ends. Germline CDR1 and CDR2: MGHRA and YSYEKL. The CDR3 nucleotides read TGCGCCAGCAGCCAAGTCGGATTCGGGGGACCCGCACAAGGGGATACGCAGTATTTT. Translated: CASSQVGFGGPAQGDTQYF.

The chain is built from TRBV5-1 and TRBJ2-3; D remains ambiguous. The V gene lost 1 base and the J gene lost 3 bases, with 9 bases spanning the gap. Germline V gene lookup returns CDR1 SGHRS and CDR2 YFSETQ. The CDR3 runs 14 residues. This chain's CDR3 is CASSLSSQTDTQYF. The CDR3 region has the DNA TGCGCCAGCAGCTTGTCGAGCCAAACAGATACGCAGTATTTT. Based on the CDR3 plus reference TRBV5-1 and TRBJ2-3, the full variable domain is KAGVTQTPRYLIKTRGQQVTLSCSPISGHRSVSWYQQTPGQGLQFLFEYFSETQRNKGNFPGRFSGRQFSNSRSEMNVSTLELGDSALYLCASSLSSQTDTQYFGPGTRLTVL.

This clonotype was recorded many times. The gene calls are TRBV19 and TRBJ1-2; D not certain. The CDR3 runs to 13 residues. Germline assignment: CDR1 LNHDA and CDR2 SQIVND (reference sequence). Trimming pared 2 bases from V and 5 bases from J, leaving 9 bases between. The CDR3: CASSIRTVYGYTF. CDR3 sequence (DNA): TGTGCCAGTAGTATAAGGACGGTATATGGCTACACCTTC.

V is TRBV20-1 and J is TRBJ1-2; D is possibly TRBD1 (6 bases). The CDR3 is 12 amino acids. From germline, CDR1 is DFQATT and CDR2 SNEGSKA (reference sequence). Trimming cost V 3 bases and J 6 bases, with 11 bases left between them. CDR3 sequence reads: CSASGGADGYTF. Here the CDR3 DNA reads TGCAGTGCTAGCGGGGGGGCGGATGGCTACACCTTC.

Ten or more counts support this clonotype. The gene calls are TRBV3-1 and TRBJ2-5; 10 nucleotides match TRBD1. The CDR3 runs 15 residues. Per the germline V gene, CDR1 is LGHDT and CDR2 is YNNKEL (reference sequence). V shed 2 bases and J 5 bases; nucleotides not matched to a gene: 5. The CDR3 DNA reads TGTGCCAGCAGCCAACCGGGACAGGGGTTCGAGACCCAGTACTTC. Amino acids: CASSQPGQGFETQYF.

This clonotype was seen ten or more times. The CDR3 region is CASSLDRGRRSYNEQFF. CDR3 bases: TGTGCCAGCAGTCTCGATAGGGGGAGGCGCTCCTACAATGAGCAGTTCTTC. The chain is built from TRBV12-3 or TRBV12-4 and TRBJ2-1; D could derive from TRBD1 or TRBD2 (6 bases each). Trimming removed 5 bases from V and 0 bases from J, with 17 bases in between. CDR3 size: 17 residues.

This clonotype was seen many times. The J gene is TRBJ1-5, the V gene TRBV4-1; weak D call: TRBD1 (5 bases). Germline loops: CDR1 MGHRA, CDR2 YSYEKL. The CDR3 is 14 residues long. The ends were cut back, 4 bases at V and 3 bases at J, with 10 bases in the middle. The CDR3 loop is CASSPGTHNQPQHF. The CDR3 DNA reads TGCGCCAGCAGCCCCGGGACGCACAATCAGCCCCAGCATTTT.

This clonotype was recorded at least ten times. The CDR3 region is CSVVRGTTMNTEAFF. Here the CDR3 DNA reads TGCAGCGTTGTCAGGGGGACGACCATGAACACTGAAGCTTTCTTT. This sequence joins TRBV29-1 and TRBJ1-1; TRBD1 agrees at 7 bases. Trimming cost V 4 bases and J 0 bases; bases outside gene matches: 8. The CDR3 length is 15 residues. Looked up from germline, CDR1 is SQVTM and CDR2 is ANQGSEA.

The rearrangement joins TRBV12-3 or TRBV12-4 to TRBJ1-5; D is possibly TRBD1 (5 bases). The CDR3 is made up of 15 amino acids. V lost 6 bases, J lost 2 bases, and 14 bases lay in between. CDR3 residues: CASRRQGVGNQPQHF. Written as DNA, the CDR3 is TGTGCCAGCAGACGCCAGGGTGTTGGCAATCAGCCCCAGCATTTT.

This clonotype was found many times. The chain is built from TRBV5-1 and TRBJ2-1; TRBD1 matches 8 bases. The ends lost 4 bases at V and 4 bases at J; junction bases unmatched: 4. The germline gives CDR1 SGHRS, CDR2 YFSETQ. There are 14 residues in the CDR3. CDR3 region: CASSLQGEYNEQFF. The CDR3 nucleotides read TGCGCCAGCAGCCTACAGGGGGAGTACAATGAGCAGTTCTTC.

This clonotype was found many times. This chain links TRBV5-6 with TRBJ2-7; the match to TRBD1 covers 7 bases. Germline CDR1 is SGHDT and CDR2 is YYEEEE. This CDR3 spans 17 amino acids. Losses at the gene ends were 0 bases for V and 4 bases for J; bases not matched to a gene: 13. The CDR3 coding sequence is TGTGCCAGCAGCTTGGTGGGCGCACAGGGGAATCAGTACGAGCAGTACTTC. It yields the protein CASSLVGAQGNQYEQYF. The full variable domain, completed using reference TRBV5-6 and TRBJ2-7, is DAGVTQSPTHLIKTRGQQVTLRCSPKSGHDTVSWYQQALGQGPQFIFQYYEEEERQRGNFPDRFSGHQFPNYSSELNVNALLLGDSALYLCASSLVGAQGNQYEQYFGPGTRLTVT.

With regard to this clonotype: Germline and junction disagree at one end, which may indicate a read error. This chain uses TRBV20-1 with TRBJ2-1; no clear D. From germline, CDR1 is DFQATT and CDR2 SNEGSKA (reference sequence). The CDR3 contains 16 residues. The CDR3 region is CCARVPTSGSYNEQFF. The CDR3 nucleotides read TGCTGTGCTAGAGTCCCGACGTCGGGCTCCTACAATGAGCAGTTCTTC.

V gene TRBV29-1 combines with J gene TRBJ2-3, with D maybe TRBD2 (6 bases). The CDR3 runs 12 residues. Germline lookup yields CDR1 SQVTM and CDR2 ANQGSEA. Trimming took off 6 bases at V and 2 bases at J, with 9 bases between the two ends. The CDR3 loop reads CSVRGTTDTQYF. CDR3 coding DNA: TGCAGCGTGCGGGGAACCACAGATACGCAGTATTTT.

This clonotype was seen repeatedly, ten times or more. The chain has TRBV10-3 and TRBJ2-3, with D perhaps matching TRBD1 (6 bases). V was trimmed by 4 bases and J by 0 bases, leaving 14 bases between them. CDR1 is ENHRY, CDR2 SYGVKD, per germline. CDR3 length equals 16 residues. This chain's CDR3 is CAISGTGFESTDTQYF. The CDR3 nucleotides are TGTGCCATCAGTGGAACAGGGTTCGAGAGCACAGATACGCAGTATTTT.

Worth noting for this clonotype: A much larger clonotype is one base distant, so this may be a read error. This chain links TRBV25-1 with TRBJ1-6, with no clear D. Per germline, CDR1 MGHDK and CDR2 SYGVNS. This CDR3 has 11 amino acids. CDR3 residues: CASSEGSPFHF. The DNA of the CDR3 is TGTGCCAGCAGTGAGGGTTCACCCTTCCACTTT.

The chain employs TRBV5-1 and TRBJ2-5; D not certain. Trimming stripped 1 base from V and 2 bases from J, with 12 bases between. The CDR3 sequence is 15 residues long. CDR1 is SGHRS and CDR2 is YFSETQ in the germline V gene. The CDR3 DNA reads TGCGCCAGCAGCTTGAACCGACTGGAGCAAGAGACCCAGTACTTC. It is translated as CASSLNRLEQETQYF.

The chain links TRBV10-3 to TRBJ2-7; TRBD1 agrees at 7 bases. Per germline, CDR1 ENHRY and CDR2 SYGVKD. The CDR3 covers 15 residues. The V segment lost 2 bases and the J segment 2 bases; nucleotides outside the gene matches: 6. The CDR3 DNA sequence: TGTGCCATCAGTGAGGTAGGGGGCATGCCCTACGAGCAGTACTTC. It is translated as CAISEVGGMPYEQYF.

The chain links TRBV12-3 or TRBV12-4 to TRBJ2-7; TRBD2 matches at 8 bases. CDR3 length equals 14 residues. Losses at the gene ends were 2 bases for V and 12 bases for J; bases not matched to a gene: 12. The chain's CDR3 is CASSLSGRGRSGYF. The CDR3 bases are TGTGCCAGCAGTTTAAGCGGGAGAGGCCGTTCTGGGTACTTC.

This clonotype was found a few times. This chain connects TRBV5-1 to TRBJ2-5, with 9 bases identical to TRBD1. The CDR3 totals 15 residues. CDR1 SGHRS and CDR2 YFSETQ come from the germline V gene. V dropped 3 bases and J dropped 2; count of bases not matched to a gene: 5. CDR3 loop: CASSWDRVDQETQYF. The CDR3 region has the DNA TGCGCCAGCAGCTGGGACAGGGTTGATCAAGAGACCCAGTACTTC.

This clonotype was found a few times. The chain is built from TRBV5-1 and TRBJ2-5; perhaps TRBD2 as D (6 bases). V lost 0 bases, J lost 1 base, and 10 bases lay in between. The CDR3 contains 15 residues. CDR1 and CDR2 from the germline V gene are SGHRS and YFSETQ. The CDR3 sequence: CASSLDGGSQETQYF. In DNA form, the CDR3 reads TGCGCCAGCAGCTTGGATGGGGGGTCCCAAGAGACCCAGTACTTC. Full variable domain (remainder filled in from reference TRBV5-1 and TRBJ2-5): KAGVTQTPRYLIKTRGQQVTLSCSPISGHRSVSWYQQTPGQGLQFLFEYFSETQRNKGNFPGRFSGRQFSNSRSEMNVSTLELGDSALYLCASSLDGGSQETQYFGPGTRLLVL.